This T cell receptor (beta chain) is from a study of blood T cell repertoires in COVID-19. Study in general: Some COVID-19 samples were acute and others convalescent; all came from the United States, Italy and Spain. PBMCs, B-cell-depleted T cells, or T cells were the source of the cDNA or gDNA that made up the material.

Libraries were prepared by immunoSEQ multiplex PCR; TCRdb keeps only in-frame clonotypes and omits some of them. The profile shows some 250,000 clones, approximately 84% of them singletons. The ends lost 0 bases at V and 7 bases at J; junction bases unmatched: 5. The CDR3 consists of 13 residues. The germline V gene has CDR1 GTSNPN and CDR2 SVGIG (reference sequence). Recruits, aged roughly 18 to 89 years, lived in 24 US areas. Each recovered donor of Cohort 3 presented with two negative PCRs, clearance, or symptom resolution. This receptor was obtained from a man in his forties who had recovered from COVID-19. The J gene is TRBJ2-7, the V gene TRBV30, with 8 bases identical to TRBD1. The sequenced sample consisted of PBMCs or T cells enriched from blood (not recorded which). Here the CDR3 reads CAWSVQGAGEQYF. In DNA, the CDR3 is TGTGCCTGGAGTGTCCAGGGGGCGGGGGAGCAGTACTTC.